This TCR beta chain derives from a study of cytomegalovirus exposure and HLA in healthy donors. The study's findings and limits: TCR beta chain V- and J-gene trimming was linked, in a later analysis, to a missense variant in DCLRE1C. Cytomegalovirus association was assigned to over 150 TCR beta chains. A highly shared variant cluster was judged a likely technical artifact.

Healthy bone marrow donors formed the donor group. The PCR ran on 60 Vbeta and 13 Jbeta primers. Method: immunoSEQ multiplex PCR; TCRdb's copy keeps in-frame clones and lacks some. The top ten clones hold 4.9% of a sample with 150,000 to 200,000 clones, around 81% of them seen once. In the case of this clone: Its cognate antigen is unknown.

The CDR3 is 16 amino acids. Per germline, CDR1 SNHLY and CDR2 FYNNEI. With V trimmed by 0 bases and J by 3 bases, 8 bases remained unmatched. This clonotype was sampled from a woman younger than 30 in good health and CMV-seropositive. Material: PBMCs. V gene TRBV2 combines with J gene TRBJ2-7; 7 nucleotides line up with TRBD1. The CDR3 spells CASSEALRTGNYEQYF. The DNA of the CDR3 is TGTGCCAGCAGTGAAGCGCTTCGGACAGGAAACTACGAGCAGTACTTC.